This T cell receptor beta chain comes out of a study of blood T cell repertoires in COVID-19. The overall study: COVID-19 samples from acute and convalescent phases originated in the United States, Italy and Spain. PBMCs, B-cell-depleted T cells, or T cells provided the cDNA or gDNA that made up the material.

This clone was found once. The junction departs from the called germline gene at one end, perhaps through a read error. CDR1 SQVTM and CDR2 ANQGSEA come from the germline V gene. This CDR3 comprises 11 residues. Generated by immunoSEQ multiplex PCR, the TCRdb table keeps only in-frame clones and is missing some. The sample contains a few hundred thousand clones, 88% of which appear only once. This TCR was sampled from a woman aged 25 to 45 with acute or convalescent COVID-19. The chain joins TRBV29-1 to TRBJ2-3, with 13 bases matching TRBD2. Sequencing was carried out using peripheral blood. CDR3 coding DNA: TGCAGCGGCGAACTAGCGGGAGGGGACCTTTTT. Protein product: CSGELAGGDLF.